These 21 T cell receptor beta chains were all obtained from the same sample, sequenced in a study of blood T cell dynamics during melanoma immunotherapy. The data were produced by immunoSEQ multiplex PCR, yet TCRdb's version contains in-frame clones alone and is incomplete. The table lists about 8,400 clones, more than 80% of them singletons. Regarding time point: week 3, after first cycle of checkpoint inhibitor. The specimen was blood, collected from a patient treated with checkpoint blockade. These receptors came from a human donor with melanoma.

In its sample, this clone was seen a few times. The J gene is TRBJ1-5, the V gene TRBV28; tentatively, D is TRBD1 (5 bases). Germline-derived CDR1 and CDR2 are MDHEN and SYDVKM. V lost 1 base and J lost 4, with 11 bases in between. This CDR3 is built from 15 residues. CDR3 sequence reads: CASSLSAGANQPQHF. In DNA, the CDR3 is TGTGCCAGCAGTTTATCGGCCGGGGCAAATCAGCCCCAGCATTTT. Drawing the rest from reference TRBV28 and TRBJ1-5, the complete variable domain is DVKVTQSSRYLVKRTGEKVFLECVQDMDHENMFWYRQDPGLGLRLIYFSYDVKMKEKGDIPEGYSVSREKKERFSLILESASTNQTSMYLCASSLSAGANQPQHFGDGTRLSIL.

The rearrangement links TRBV19 to TRBJ2-7, with 10 bases aligning to TRBD2. The CDR3 runs 15 residues. Germline CDR1 is LNHDA and CDR2 is SQIVND (reference sequence). With 6 bases clipped from V and 3 bases from J, the junction kept 8 bases outside the gene matches. The CDR3 is CASSPRTSGYYEQYF. The DNA of the CDR3 is TGTGCCAGTAGCCCCCGGACTAGCGGATACTACGAGCAGTACTTC. Together with reference TRBV19 and TRBJ2-7, the CDR3 gives the full variable domain: DGGITQSPKYLFRKEGQNVTLSCEQNLNHDAMYWYRQDPGQGLRLIYYSQIVNDFQKGDIAEGYSVSREKKESFPLTVTSAQKNPTAFYLCASSPRTSGYYEQYFGPGTRLTVT.

This chain connects TRBV19 to TRBJ1-2; the D is unclear. V was cut by 7 bases and J by 3 bases, with 21 bases left in between. CDR3 length equals 16 residues. CDR1 is LNHDA and CDR2 is SQIVND in the germline V gene (reference sequence). The CDR3 reads CASTEAGFWWDYGYTF. DNA of the CDR3: TGTGCCAGTACCGAAGCAGGCTTCTGGTGGGACTATGGCTACACCTTC.

The chain couples TRBV4-1 to TRBJ2-2; D is ambiguous. The germline V and J ends were trimmed by 1 base and 6 bases, with 12 bases remaining between them. The CDR3 extends over 15 amino acids. Germline V gives CDR1 MGHRA, CDR2 YSYEKL. This chain's CDR3 is CASSQVGRVSGELFF. In DNA form, the CDR3 reads TGCGCCAGCAGCCAAGTTGGTAGGGTGTCCGGGGAGCTGTTTTTT.

The rearrangement joins TRBV20-1 to TRBJ2-7; D is perhaps TRBD2 (5 bases). Trimming shortened V by 8 bases and J by 6 bases, and 8 bases separated the two germline ends. Germline V CDR1 and CDR2: DFQATT, SNEGSKA (reference sequence). There are 9 residues in the CDR3. The CDR3 spells CSIAPEQYF. CDR3 DNA: TGCAGTATAGCGCCCGAGCAGTACTTC.

The chain links TRBV2 to TRBJ1-2; D might be TRBD1 (6 bases). The germline V gene encodes CDR1 SNHLY and CDR2 FYNNEI. Trimming removed 2 bases from V and 2 bases from J, with 9 bases in between. CDR3 length: 14 amino acids. The CDR3: CASSERGGNYGYTF. CDR3 coding DNA: TGTGCCAGCAGTGAAAGGGGGGGGAACTATGGCTACACCTTC.

The V call is TRBV28, the J call TRBJ1-1; TRBD1 matches at 9 bases. The V gene's germline CDR1 is MDHEN and CDR2 SYDVKM. The CDR3 consists of 14 residues. J gave up 1 base and V 4 bases, and 1 base lay outside the gene matches. Written as DNA, the CDR3 is TGTGCCAGCAGTTCGGGACAGGGGAACACTGAAGCTTTCTTT. This codes for CASSSGQGNTEAFF.

The chain employs TRBV5-5 and TRBJ2-7; weak D call: TRBD1 (5 bases). The CDR3 covers 13 residues. With 0 bases removed from V and 5 bases from J, the gap between germline ends came to 9 bases. Germline assignment: CDR1 SGHKS and CDR2 YYEKEE (reference sequence). CDR3: CASSLGVGDEQYF. CDR3 DNA sequence: TGTGCCAGCAGCTTGGGAGTAGGGGACGAGCAGTACTTC.

The chain employs TRBV20-1 and TRBJ1-4; D gene uncertain. The CDR3 is 11 residues long. Looked up from germline, CDR1 is DFQATT and CDR2 is SNEGSKA (reference sequence). The V end was cut by 4 bases, the J end by 7 bases, with 7 bases between. The CDR3 sequence is CSAKLIEKLFF. As DNA, the CDR3 is TGCAGTGCTAAGCTGATTGAAAAACTGTTTTTT.

The V gene is TRBV5-6, the J gene TRBJ2-6; 11 bases align to TRBD2. This CDR3 has 18 amino acids. CDR1 is SGHDT, CDR2 YYEEEE, per germline. V shed 5 bases and J 0 bases; nucleotides not matched to a gene: 7. Written as DNA, the CDR3 is TGTGCCAGCAGAGAACGACTAGCGGGACGCTCTGGGGCCAACGTCCTGACTTTC. Its translation is CASRERLAGRSGANVLTF.

The J gene is TRBJ2-7, the V gene TRBV6-1; TRBD1 aligns across 7 bases. The germline V gene has CDR1 MNHNS and CDR2 SASEGT. This CDR3 region has 16 residues. V was clipped by 4 bases and J by 2 bases; unmatched bases: 11. The DNA for the CDR3 is TGTGCCAGCAGTGGACAGGGCGATCTCACAGCCTACGAGCAGTACTTC. Translation gives CASSGQGDLTAYEQYF.

CDR3 in DNA: TGTGCCAGCAGCCACCGCGTGGGGAATCAGCCCCAGCATTTT. Its protein is CASSHRVGNQPQHF. This chain links TRBV6-1 with TRBJ1-5; D unclear. CDR1 is MNHNS and CDR2 is SASEGT in the germline V gene. The V end lost 6 bases, the J end lost 4 bases, and 13 bases lay between the germline ends. The CDR3 is 14 residues long.

This chain links TRBV9 with TRBJ2-1, with unresolved D. The germline V and J ends were trimmed by 0 bases and 7 bases, with 5 bases remaining between them. CDR1 is SGDLS, CDR2 YYNGEE, per germline. This CDR3 is built from 12 residues. In DNA form, the CDR3 reads TGTGCCAGCAGCGTAGCTCCGAATGAGCAGTTCTTC. Amino acids: CASSVAPNEQFF.

This chain joins TRBV10-3 and TRBJ2-7, with D uncertain. The CDR3 length is 11 residues. The germline V gene has CDR1 ENHRY and CDR2 SYGVKD. The V gene lost 7 bases and the J gene lost 6 bases, with 10 bases spanning the gap. The CDR3 region has the DNA TGTGCCATCAACCTGAGGACCGAGCAGTACTTC. It is translated as CAINLRTEQYF.

The chain has TRBV28 and TRBJ1-2, with a tentative D call TRBD1 (5 bases). This CDR3 region has 15 residues. V dropped 4 bases and J dropped 4 bases, with 16 bases sitting between them. Germline CDR1 reads MDHEN; CDR2 reads SYDVKM. This CDR3 reads CASSSNTPRGYGYTF. CDR3 in DNA: TGTGCCAGCAGTTCGAATACCCCGAGGGGCTATGGCTACACCTTC.

The gene calls are TRBV7-8 and TRBJ2-2; D perhaps matches TRBD2 (6 bases). V was shortened by 5 bases and J by 5 bases, with 15 bases between the two germline ends. CDR1 and CDR2 (germline): SGHVS, FQNEAQ. This CDR3 spans 15 amino acids. The CDR3 sequence is CASSPGLLITGELFF. DNA of the CDR3: TGTGCCAGCAGCCCGGGACTTCTGATTACCGGGGAGCTGTTTTTT. The variable domain in full, completed from reference TRBV7-8 and TRBJ2-2, reads GAGVSQSPRYKVAKRGQDVALRCDPISGHVSLFWYQQALGQGPEFLTYFQNEAQLDKSGLPSDRFFAERPEGSVSTLKIQRTQQEDSAVYLCASSPGLLITGELFFGEGSRLTVL.

The chain has TRBV11-2 and TRBJ2-1, with 9 bases identical to TRBD2. CDR3 size: 15 residues. Germline CDR1 SGHAT, CDR2 FQNNGV. With V trimmed by 5 bases and J by 5 bases, 7 bases remained unmatched. The CDR3 spells CASSHRTSANNEQFF. The CDR3 DNA reads TGTGCCAGCAGCCATCGGACTAGCGCCAACAATGAGCAGTTCTTC. The full variable domain, rest sourced from reference TRBV11-2 and TRBJ2-1, is EAGVAQSPRYKIIEKRQSVAFWCNPISGHATLYWYQQILGQGPKLLIQFQNNGVVDDSQLPKDRFSAERLKGVDSTLKIQPAKLEDSAVYLCASSHRTSANNEQFFGPGTRLTVL.

This clone was found a few times. The gene calls are TRBV7-9 and TRBJ1-6; D might be TRBD1 (6 bases). There are 13 residues in the CDR3. Germline-derived CDR1 and CDR2 are SEHNR and FQNEAQ (reference sequence). Trimming took off 5 bases at V and 9 bases at J, with 11 bases between the two ends. This CDR3 is CASSGGPISPLHF. The CDR3 DNA reads TGTGCCAGCAGCGGGGGGCCGATTTCACCCCTCCACTTT.

V gene TRBV5-6 combines with J gene TRBJ2-7; D ambiguous. V lost 0 bases to trimming and J lost 6 bases, with 7 bases between them. This CDR3 spans 12 amino acids. The germline V gene has CDR1 SGHDT and CDR2 YYEEEE. The CDR3 reads CASSLGTAEQYF. The CDR3 DNA is TGTGCCAGCAGCTTGGGGACGGCCGAGCAGTACTTC.

This clone was recorded a few times. This chain uses TRBV7-9 with TRBJ1-2, with 9 bases aligning to TRBD1. Germline assignment: CDR1 SEHNR and CDR2 FQNEAQ (reference sequence). V gave up 5 bases and J gave up 3 bases; unmatched junction bases: 13. This CDR3 has 17 residues. CDR3 nucleotides: TGTGCCAGCAGCCAGCGCCCCCTGGACAGGGGCGACTATGGCTACACCTTC. Residues: CASSQRPLDRGDYGYTF.

This chain uses TRBV23-1 with TRBJ1-5; D remains unclear. TRBV23-1 is flagged as an ORF with uncertain function. V was pared by 0 bases and J by 0 bases, with 18 bases between. The CDR3 spans 19 residues. The CDR3 here is CASSQSRVGRAYSNQPQHF. The CDR3 DNA reads as TGCGCCAGCAGTCAATCGAGGGTTGGCAGAGCCTATAGCAATCAGCCCCAGCATTTT.